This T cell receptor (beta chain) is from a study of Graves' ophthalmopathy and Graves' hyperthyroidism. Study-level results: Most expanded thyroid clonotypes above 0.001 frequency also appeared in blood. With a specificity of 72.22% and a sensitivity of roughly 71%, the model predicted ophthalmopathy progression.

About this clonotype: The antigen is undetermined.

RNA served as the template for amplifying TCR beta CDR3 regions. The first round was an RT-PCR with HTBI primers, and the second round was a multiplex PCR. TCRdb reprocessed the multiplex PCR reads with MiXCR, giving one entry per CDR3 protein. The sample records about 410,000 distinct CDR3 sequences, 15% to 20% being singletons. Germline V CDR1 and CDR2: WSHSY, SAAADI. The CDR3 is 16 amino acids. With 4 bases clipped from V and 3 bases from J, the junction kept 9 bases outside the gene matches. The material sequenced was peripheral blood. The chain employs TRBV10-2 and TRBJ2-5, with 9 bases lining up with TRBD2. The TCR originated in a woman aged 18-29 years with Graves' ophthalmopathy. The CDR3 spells CASSAALAGTKETQYF. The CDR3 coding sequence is TGCGCCAGCAGTGCGGCTCTAGCGGGGACTAAAGAGACCCAGTACTTC.